The 14 T cell receptor beta chains presented below share a single source sample, sequenced in a study of human T cells and chemical hapten exposure. Total RNA was isolated from whole blood that had not been fractionated. Attachment of unique molecular identifiers to individual cDNA molecules was performed in the library. Each CDR3 protein gets one entry after TCRdb re-called the reads with MiXCR. Among about 120,000 distinct CDR3 sequences, about 7.7% were seen once, and the ten largest hold 1.2% to 1.5%. The material sequenced was whole blood. Every receptor here comes from a human donor in good health. Some clones in this sample may be carry-over from other donors' samples.

This clonotype was observed many times. This sequence joins TRBV5-6 and TRBJ2-1; tentative D call: TRBD2 (6 bases). The CDR3 totals 15 residues. Trimming cost V 4 bases and J 8 bases, with 19 bases left between them. The germline V gene encodes CDR1 SGHDT and CDR2 YYEEEE. CDR3 in amino acids: CASSHKLEGNHEQFF. For the CDR3, the DNA is TGTGCCAGCAGCCACAAACTGGAGGGAAACCATGAGCAGTTCTTC.

The V and J genes are TRBV20-1 and TRBJ2-1; no reliable D call. CDR1 DFQATT and CDR2 SNEGSKA come from the germline V gene (reference sequence). There are 13 residues in the CDR3. Trimming cost V 3 bases and J 5 bases, with 11 bases left between them. The CDR3 reads CSASGEAHNEQFF. The CDR3 region has the DNA TGCAGTGCTAGTGGAGAGGCCCACAATGAGCAGTTCTTC.

There are many counts of this clonotype. V usage is TRBV18 and J usage is TRBJ2-3; the D gene is possibly TRBD2 (5 bases). Trimming removed 3 bases at V and 3 bases at J, with 13 bases between. The length of the CDR3 is 15 residues. Germline-derived CDR1 and CDR2 are KGHSH and LQKENI. The CDR3 here is CASSPSEALTDTQYF. The CDR3 DNA sequence: TGTGCCAGCTCACCTTCGGAGGCCCTAACAGATACGCAGTATTTT.

Only a few counts were recorded for this clonotype. This chain joins TRBV20-1 and TRBJ2-7; 9 bases are a match to TRBD2. The V gene's germline CDR1 is DFQATT and CDR2 SNEGSKA (reference sequence). The V and J ends lost 6 bases and 5 bases, in that order; junction bases with no gene match: 14. This CDR3 is 15 amino acids long. The CDR3 is CSALQVASGMNEQYF. CDR3 DNA: TGCAGTGCCCTCCAAGTAGCTAGCGGGATGAACGAGCAGTACTTC.

This clonotype was observed at least ten times. V gene TRBV15 combines with J gene TRBJ2-1, with 14 bases identical to TRBD2. Per the germline V gene, CDR1 is LNHNV and CDR2 is YYDKDF (reference sequence). This CDR3 spans 23 amino acids. With 1 base clipped from V and 2 bases from J, the junction kept 19 bases outside the gene matches. CDR3 loop: CATSRVHKVAGLAGETTYNEQFF. In DNA, the CDR3 is TGTGCCACCAGCAGAGTCCACAAAGTCGCGGGACTAGCGGGAGAAACGACCTACAATGAGCAGTTCTTC.

This clonotype has a handful of counts. This rearrangement joins TRBV10-3 to TRBJ1-2; TRBD1 aligns across 11 bases. Germline CDR1 ENHRY, CDR2 SYGVKD. The CDR3 consists of 13 residues. The V gene end was trimmed by 10 bases and the J gene end by 5 bases; junction bases not matched to a gene: 6. This chain's CDR3 is CATRTGGLYGYTF. The CDR3 coding sequence is TGTGCCACCCGGACAGGGGGCCTGTATGGCTACACCTTC.

This chain uses TRBV7-6 with TRBJ1-3; D remains unclear. The CDR3 contains 18 residues. Trimming removed 1 base at V and 0 bases at J, with 16 bases between. In germline, CDR1 is SGHVS, CDR2 FNYEAQ. The CDR3 coding sequence is TGTGCCAGCAGCTTAGACGTCGACGGGCAGGACTCTGGAAACACCATATATTTT. This translates into CASSLDVDGQDSGNTIYF.

V is TRBV7-2 and J is TRBJ1-4; 8 bases match TRBD1. The CDR3 extends over 17 amino acids. V was pared by 0 bases and J by 4 bases, with 7 bases of the junction left unmatched. CDR1 is SGHTA, CDR2 FQGNSA, per germline. CDR3 protein: CASSLAPNRGGNEKLFF. The DNA for the CDR3 is TGTGCCAGCAGCTTAGCCCCAAACAGGGGGGGTAATGAAAAACTGTTTTTT.

The chain uses TRBV30 and TRBJ2-3, with TRBD2 as a possible D gene (7 bases). Looked up from germline, CDR1 is GTSNPN and CDR2 is SVGIG (reference sequence). The CDR3 sequence is 16 residues long. V shed 2 bases and J shed 6 bases, with 21 bases lying between them. CDR3 region: CAWSSWGGQGSDTQYF. The DNA for the CDR3 is TGTGCCTGGAGTTCCTGGGGGGGCCAAGGGTCGGATACGCAGTATTTT.

V gene TRBV29-1 combines with J gene TRBJ2-3, with 13 bases matching TRBD2. The CDR3 is 14 residues long. With V trimmed by 6 bases and J by 5 bases, 5 bases remained unmatched. The germline gives CDR1 SQVTM, CDR2 ANQGSEA. CDR3 sequence reads: CSVVLAGGLDTQYF. In nucleotides, the CDR3 is TGCAGCGTAGTACTAGCGGGAGGGCTAGATACGCAGTATTTT.

In this sample, this clonotype turned up many times. V and J are TRBV5-1 and TRBJ2-3; 16 bases match TRBD2. CDR1 SGHRS and CDR2 YFSETQ come from the germline V gene. The CDR3 covers 18 residues. The junction had 7 bases not matched to a gene; V was cut back by 1 base and J by 5 bases. The CDR3 protein is CASSLYGTSGRAQDTQYF. Written as DNA, the CDR3 is TGCGCCAGCAGCTTGTACGGGACTAGCGGGAGGGCCCAAGATACGCAGTATTTT.

This clonotype turned up a few times. The J gene is TRBJ1-1, the V gene TRBV6-5; 7 bases fit TRBD1. With 6 bases clipped from V and 4 bases from J, the junction kept 8 bases outside the gene matches. Germline lookup yields CDR1 MNHEY and CDR2 SVGAGI. The CDR3 is 14 amino acids. DNA for the CDR3: TGTGCCAGCAGCCTCCTGGACAGGTCCACTGAAGCTTTCTTT. It is translated as CASSLLDRSTEAFF.

This clonotype appeared many times. V gene TRBV6-5 combines with J gene TRBJ1-3; D is possibly TRBD1 (5 bases). This CDR3 comprises 16 residues. Germline V gives CDR1 MNHEY, CDR2 SVGAGI. V dropped 0 bases and J dropped 3 bases, with 12 bases sitting between them. Here the CDR3 DNA reads TGTGCCAGCAGTTACTCGATTGCGGGGGGTGGAAACACCATATATTTT. Protein product: CASSYSIAGGGNTIYF.

Ten or more counts support this clonotype. The chain links TRBV9 to TRBJ1-1; D gene uncertain. The CDR3 is 12 amino acids. The V end was cut by 3 bases, the J end by 2 bases, with 5 bases between. Germline CDR1 reads SGDLS; CDR2 reads YYNGEE. In DNA form, the CDR3 reads TGTGCCAGCAGCGGGCCTAACACTGAAGCTTTCTTT. Encoded protein: CASSGPNTEAFF. Full variable domain (remainder filled in from reference TRBV9 and TRBJ1-1): DSGVTQTPKHLITATGQRVTLRCSPRSGDLSVYWYQQSLDQGLQFLIQYYNGEERAKGNILERFSAQQFPDLHSELNLSSLELGDSALYFCASSGPNTEAFFGQGTRLTVV.